These 24 T cell receptor beta chains were sequenced from one sample in a study of breast tumors, draining lymph nodes, adjacent tissues. The lymph nodes were axillary draining lymph nodes from breast cancer patients. TCRdb processed the multiplex PCR reads anew with MiXCR; each CDR3 protein has one entry. The sample yields 150,000 to 200,000 distinct CDR3 sequences, approximately 33% seen once. The sequenced sample consisted of axillary lymph node tissue. These receptor sequences come from a female donor with breast cancer. Some clones in this sample may be carry-over from other donors' samples.

A single count supports this clonotype. The rearrangement joins TRBV6-5 to TRBJ2-3; TRBD2 matches at 16 bases. The germline CDR1 and CDR2 sequences are MNHEY and SVGAGI. This CDR3 spans 18 amino acids. With V trimmed by 7 bases and J by 3 bases, 10 bases remained unmatched. CDR3 in DNA: TGTGCCAGCACCATAAGGGGACTAGCGGGAGGGCCGACAGATACGCAGTATTTT. This translates into CASTIRGLAGGPTDTQYF.

The chain recombines TRBV20-1 with TRBJ2-5, with 7 positions matching TRBD1. V lost 0 bases to trimming and J lost 1 base; unmatched junction nucleotides: 5. This CDR3 has 15 residues. The germline V gene has CDR1 DFQATT and CDR2 SNEGSKA (reference sequence). CDR3 DNA: TGCAGTGCTAGAGAACAGGGGTACCTCCAAGAGACCCAGTACTTC. Its translation: CSAREQGYLQETQYF.

This clonotype was observed many times. The V call is TRBV4-1, the J call TRBJ1-6; D gene unclear. Trimming stripped 0 bases from V and 13 bases from J, with 10 bases between. CDR1 and CDR2 from the germline V gene are MGHRA and YSYEKL. The CDR3 contains 13 residues. CDR3 coding DNA: TGCGCCAGCAGCCAAGAAGGGTTAGGCCCCCTCCACTTT. Amino acids: CASSQEGLGPLHF.

This clonotype was seen ten or more times. This chain links TRBV6-5 with TRBJ1-2; tentatively, D is TRBD1 (6 bases). Between the trimmed V and J ends, which lost 8 bases and 4 bases, there was a span of 11 bases. CDR3 size: 12 residues. Germline V lookup: CDR1 MNHEY, CDR2 SVGAGI. The CDR3 region has the DNA TGTGCCAGCGGCAAGGGGGTCTATGGCTACACCTTC. Protein: CASGKGVYGYTF.

Concerning this clonotype: Relative to the germline gene, one junction end is altered; a read error may explain this. The chain combines TRBV7-7 with TRBJ2-3, with TRBD2 matching over 14 bases. The CDR3 has 16 residues. CDR1 SSHAT and CDR2 FNYEAQ come from the germline V gene (reference sequence). CDR3: CASSLGTSGGIDTQYF. The CDR3 nucleotides read TGTGCTAGCAGCTTAGGGACTAGCGGGGGTATAGATACGCAGTATTTT.

This clonotype was found many times. This sequence joins TRBV7-9 and TRBJ2-7; D gene ambiguous. The V gene's germline CDR1 is SEHNR and CDR2 FQNEAQ (reference sequence). Deletions cut 3 bases from V and 5 bases from J, with 14 bases between. The CDR3 spans 14 residues. This chain's CDR3 is CASSLGSGMDEQYF. As DNA, the CDR3 is TGTGCCAGCAGCTTGGGCAGTGGGATGGACGAGCAGTACTTC.

The chain combines TRBV13 with TRBJ2-2; no reliable D call. This CDR3 has 15 residues. Germline lookup yields CDR1 PRHDT and CDR2 FYEKMQ (reference sequence). The V gene lost 5 bases and the J gene lost 1 base, with 11 bases spanning the gap. In DNA, the CDR3 is TGTGCCAGCAGCGCCGAAGGACGGAACACCGGGGAGCTGTTTTTT. Its translation: CASSAEGRNTGELFF. The full variable domain, its missing parts supplied by reference TRBV13 and TRBJ2-2, is AAGVIQSPRHLIKEKRETATLKCYPIPRHDTVYWYQQGPGQDPQFLISFYEKMQSDKGSIPDRFSAQQFSDYHSELNMSSLELGDSALYFCASSAEGRNTGELFFGEGSRLTVL.

Ten or more counts support this clonotype. The chain combines TRBV7-2 with TRBJ1-2; 10 bases agree with TRBD1. Germline CDR1 is SGHTA and CDR2 is FQGNSA. The ends lost 5 bases at V and 8 bases at J; junction bases unmatched: 17. The CDR3 runs to 17 residues. The CDR3 reads CASSLSGTGASRAGYTF. The CDR3 DNA follows: TGTGCCAGCAGCCTTTCCGGGACAGGGGCCAGCCGGGCGGGCTACACCTTC.

In this sample, this clonotype turned up many times. The chain is built from TRBV6-5 and TRBJ2-1; D is uncertain. Germline V gene lookup returns CDR1 MNHEY and CDR2 SVGAGI. V was clipped by 2 bases and J by 0 bases, with 11 bases between them. CDR3 length: 16 residues. The CDR3 region is CASSYVDAGSYNEQFF. CDR3 sequence (DNA): TGTGCCAGCAGTTACGTGGACGCCGGCTCCTACAATGAGCAGTTCTTC.

The table lists this clonotype with a count of one. One end of the junction does not line up with germline, which may come from a read error. The rearrangement uses TRBV10-2 and TRBJ1-2, with 8 bases lining up with TRBD1. Germline CDR1 is WSHSY and CDR2 is SAAADI. CDR3 length: 16 residues. CDR3 nucleotides: TGCGCCAGCAGTGAGTCGAGGCAGGGGGCGCGTGATGGCTACGCTTTC. Translation gives CASSESRQGARDGYAF.

This clonotype was seen a few times. Possible read error: a much larger clone is one base away. The J gene is TRBJ2-7, the V gene TRBV20-1; the D is unclear. Germline loops: CDR1 DFQATT, CDR2 SNEGSKA (reference sequence). The CDR3 sequence is 11 residues long. The CDR3: CSAKKGYEQSF. CDR3 in DNA: TGCAGTGCTAAGAAAGGCTACGAGCAGTCCTTC.

The V call is TRBV5-6, the J call TRBJ2-2, with a possible D match to TRBD1 (5 bases). Trimming removed 2 bases at V and 4 bases at J, with 24 bases between. The CDR3 totals 19 residues. Germline CDR1 is SGHDT and CDR2 is YYEEEE. CDR3 protein: CASSFTKARVILRTGELFF. CDR3 nucleotide sequence: TGTGCCAGCAGCTTTACGAAGGCCAGGGTCATCCTGCGCACCGGGGAGCTGTTTTTT.

The rearrangement joins TRBV20-1 to TRBJ1-4; weak D call: TRBD1 (6 bases). The V end was cut by 3 bases, the J end by 5 bases, with 19 bases between. Germline V gene data show CDR1 as DFQATT and CDR2 as SNEGSKA (reference sequence). The CDR3 has 16 residues. The CDR3 sequence is CSASPGGPGNNEKLFF. CDR3 coding DNA: TGCAGTGCTAGCCCGGGGGGGCCCGGGAACAATGAAAAACTGTTTTTT.

In its sample, this clonotype was seen many times. The chain combines TRBV20-1 with TRBJ2-5, with TRBD1 as a possible D gene (6 bases). The CDR3 is made up of 14 amino acids. The V gene lost 3 bases and the J gene lost 7 bases, with 18 bases spanning the gap. Germline V gives CDR1 DFQATT, CDR2 SNEGSKA (reference sequence). CDR3: CSARGVAGTPTQYF. DNA of the CDR3: TGCAGTGCTAGGGGAGTTGCTGGGACACCGACCCAGTACTTC.

The chain combines TRBV27 with TRBJ2-1; 9 bases map to TRBD2. The CDR3 extends over 13 amino acids. Germline CDR1 MNHEY, CDR2 SMNVEV (reference sequence). The junction had 4 bases not matched to a gene; V was cut back by 3 bases and J by 10 bases. The CDR3 sequence: CASSFGTSREQFF. CDR3 DNA: TGTGCCAGCAGTTTCGGGACTAGCAGGGAGCAGTTCTTC.

This chain uses TRBV7-2 with TRBJ2-7; TRBD2 aligns across 15 bases. Germline CDR1 and CDR2: SGHTA and FQGNSA. With 3 bases clipped from V and 12 bases from J, the junction kept 9 bases outside the gene matches. This CDR3 region has 15 residues. CDR3 region: CASSFWTSGGADPYF. The CDR3 DNA reads TGTGCCAGCAGCTTCTGGACTAGCGGGGGGGCCGATCCGTACTTC.

In this sample, this clonotype turned up many times. The CDR3, as DNA: TGCAGTGCTACAGGGTCTCTAGGCTACACCTTC. Amino acids: CSATGSLGYTF. The chain joins TRBV20-1 to TRBJ1-2; the D gene is possibly TRBD1 (5 bases). V lost 4 bases to trimming and J lost 8 bases, with 11 bases between them. Germline CDR1 is DFQATT and CDR2 is SNEGSKA (reference sequence). The CDR3 sequence is 11 residues long.

Concerning this clonotype: A clone one base away is much larger, so this may be a read error. The J gene is TRBJ2-5, the V gene TRBV9, with 8 bases that match TRBD1. CDR1 and CDR2 (germline): SGDLS, YYNGEE. CDR3 length: 14 amino acids. CDR3 in DNA: TGTGCCAGCAGCCACCCGGACAGGGTTCCGACCCAGTCCTTC. As protein: CASSHPDRVPTQSF.

The chain recombines TRBV19 with TRBJ2-1; 7 bases map to TRBD2. Germline values: CDR1 LNHDA, CDR2 SQIVND (reference sequence). V lost 7 bases to trimming and J lost 2 bases; unmatched junction nucleotides: 8. The CDR3 is 15 amino acids. The CDR3 reads CASTDPGLPYNEQFF. As DNA, the CDR3 is TGTGCCAGTACCGACCCGGGACTACCCTACAATGAGCAGTTCTTC.

This clonotype was detected many times. CDR3 in DNA: TGTGCCAGCGGAGAGTTCGTAACCGCCTATAATTCACCCCTCCACTTT. Residues: CASGEFVTAYNSPLHF. The genes are TRBV6-1 and TRBJ1-6; D remains ambiguous. Trimming pared 8 bases from V and 2 bases from J, leaving 16 bases between. Germline V gene data show CDR1 as MNHNS and CDR2 as SASEGT. The CDR3 spans 16 residues.

This clonotype occurred many times. CDR3 bases: TGTGCCAGCAGGATGACAGATACCTACGAGCAGTACTTC. Its translation is CASRMTDTYEQYF. V gene TRBV6-1 combines with J gene TRBJ2-7; a possible D gene is TRBD1 (5 bases). The V end lost 6 bases, the J end lost 2 bases, and 11 bases lay between the germline ends. Germline CDR1 reads MNHNS; CDR2 reads SASEGT. This CDR3 contains 13 residues.

The sample holds many counts of this clonotype. The V call is TRBV10-3, the J call TRBJ1-5; a weak D match, TRBD1 (6 bases). This CDR3 has 12 residues. Per the germline V gene, CDR1 is ENHRY and CDR2 is SYGVKD. The V gene lost 2 bases and the J gene lost 12 bases, with 11 bases spanning the gap. The CDR3 protein is CAISEPGGHQHF. The CDR3 nucleotides are TGTGCCATCAGTGAGCCCGGGGGACACCAGCATTTT.

This clonotype was found many times. The V and J genes are TRBV27 and TRBJ2-5; 7 bases are shared with TRBD1. The germline gives CDR1 MNHEY, CDR2 SMNVEV (reference sequence). Trimming at V came to 6 bases and at J to 5 bases, leaving 12 bases not matched to a gene. The CDR3 runs to 15 residues. The CDR3 bases are TGTGCCAGCAGCAAAATCCGGGACAGTTACGAGACCCAGTACTTC. Its translation: CASSKIRDSYETQYF.

This clonotype was counted at least ten times. The rearrangement joins TRBV9 to TRBJ2-1; D is ambiguous. Germline V gives CDR1 SGDLS, CDR2 YYNGEE. V lost 4 bases and J 8 bases, leaving 13 bases between the germline ends. The CDR3 contains 13 residues. The CDR3, as DNA: TGTGCCAGCAGCCCAATCCGGGTCCATGAGCAGTTCTTC. Protein: CASSPIRVHEQFF.